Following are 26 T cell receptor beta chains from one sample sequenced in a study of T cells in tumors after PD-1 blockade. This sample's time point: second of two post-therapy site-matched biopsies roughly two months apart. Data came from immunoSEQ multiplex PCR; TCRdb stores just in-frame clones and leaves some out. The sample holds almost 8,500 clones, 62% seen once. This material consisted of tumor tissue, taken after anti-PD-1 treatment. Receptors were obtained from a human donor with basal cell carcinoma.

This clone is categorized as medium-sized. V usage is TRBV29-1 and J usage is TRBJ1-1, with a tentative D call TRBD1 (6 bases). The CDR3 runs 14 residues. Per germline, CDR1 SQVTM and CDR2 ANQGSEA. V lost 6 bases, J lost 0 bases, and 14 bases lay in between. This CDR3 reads CSVVWGGMNTEAFF. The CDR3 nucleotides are TGCAGCGTCGTTTGGGGGGGCATGAACACTGAAGCTTTCTTT.

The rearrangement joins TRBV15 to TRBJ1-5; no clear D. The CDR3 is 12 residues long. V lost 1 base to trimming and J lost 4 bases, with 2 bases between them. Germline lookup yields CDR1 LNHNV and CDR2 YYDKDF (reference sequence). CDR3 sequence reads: CATSRGNQPQHF. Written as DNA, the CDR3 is TGTGCCACCAGCAGAGGGAATCAGCCCCAGCATTTT.

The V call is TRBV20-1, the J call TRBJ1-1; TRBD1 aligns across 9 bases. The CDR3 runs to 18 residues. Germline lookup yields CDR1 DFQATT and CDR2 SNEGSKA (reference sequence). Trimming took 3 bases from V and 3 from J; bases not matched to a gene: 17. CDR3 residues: CSASSPGGQGTRDTEAFF. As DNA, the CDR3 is TGCAGTGCTAGTAGTCCAGGGGGACAGGGTACGAGGGACACTGAAGCTTTCTTT.

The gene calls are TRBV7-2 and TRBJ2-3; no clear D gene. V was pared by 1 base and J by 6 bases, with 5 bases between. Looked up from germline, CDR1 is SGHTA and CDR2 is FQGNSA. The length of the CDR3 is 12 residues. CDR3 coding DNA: TGTGCCAGCAGCTTAGGGGTGGATACGCAGTATTTT. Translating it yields CASSLGVDTQYF.

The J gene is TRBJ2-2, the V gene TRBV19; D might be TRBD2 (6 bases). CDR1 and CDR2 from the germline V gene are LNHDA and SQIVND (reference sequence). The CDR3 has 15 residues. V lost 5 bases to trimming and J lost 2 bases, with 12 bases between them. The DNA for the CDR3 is TGTGCCAGTAGTCCCGGACTAAAAAACACCGGGGAGCTGTTTTTT. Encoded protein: CASSPGLKNTGELFF.

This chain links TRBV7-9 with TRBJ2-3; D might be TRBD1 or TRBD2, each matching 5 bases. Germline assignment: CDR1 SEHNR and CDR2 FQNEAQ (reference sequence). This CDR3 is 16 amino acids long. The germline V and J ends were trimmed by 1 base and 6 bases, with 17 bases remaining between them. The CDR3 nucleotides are TGTGCCAGCAGCTTAGTAGGGGCCCGAGCGGCTGATACGCAGTATTTT. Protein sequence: CASSLVGARAADTQYF.

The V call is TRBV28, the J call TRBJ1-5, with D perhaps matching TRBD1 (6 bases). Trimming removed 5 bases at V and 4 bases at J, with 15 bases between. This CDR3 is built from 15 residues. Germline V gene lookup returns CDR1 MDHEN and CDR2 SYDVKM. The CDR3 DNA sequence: TGTGCCAGCAGTCCCGTCCAGGGGTCTAATCAGCCCCAGCATTTT. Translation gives CASSPVQGSNQPQHF.

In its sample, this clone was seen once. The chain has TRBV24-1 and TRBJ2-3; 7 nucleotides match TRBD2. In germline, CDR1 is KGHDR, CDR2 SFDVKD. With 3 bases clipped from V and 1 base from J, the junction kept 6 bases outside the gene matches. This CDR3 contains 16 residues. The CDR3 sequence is CATSDGAGDRTDTQYF. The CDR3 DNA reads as TGTGCCACCAGTGATGGTGCGGGGGACCGCACAGATACGCAGTATTTT.

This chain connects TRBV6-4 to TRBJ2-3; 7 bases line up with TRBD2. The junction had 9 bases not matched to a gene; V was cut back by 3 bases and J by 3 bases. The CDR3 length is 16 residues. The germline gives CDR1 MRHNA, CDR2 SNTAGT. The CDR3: CASSENIAGETDTQYF. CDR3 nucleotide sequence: TGTGCCAGCAGTGAAAATATTGCGGGGGAAACAGATACGCAGTATTTT.

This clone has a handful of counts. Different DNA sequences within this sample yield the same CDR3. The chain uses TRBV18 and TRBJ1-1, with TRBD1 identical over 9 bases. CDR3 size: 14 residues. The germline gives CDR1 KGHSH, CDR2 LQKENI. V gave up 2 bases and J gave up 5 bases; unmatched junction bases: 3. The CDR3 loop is CASSPIGQGTEAFF. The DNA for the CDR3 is TGTGCCAGCTCACCAATTGGACAGGGGACTGAAGCTTTCTTT.

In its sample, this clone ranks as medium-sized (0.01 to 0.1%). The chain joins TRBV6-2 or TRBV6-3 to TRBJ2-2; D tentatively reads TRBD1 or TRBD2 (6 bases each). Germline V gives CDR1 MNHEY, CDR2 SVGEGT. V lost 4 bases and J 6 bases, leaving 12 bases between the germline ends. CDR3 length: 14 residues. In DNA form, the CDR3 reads TGTGCCAGCAGTTCCCTAAGGGGGGCCGGGGAGCTGTTTTTT. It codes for CASSSLRGAGELFF.

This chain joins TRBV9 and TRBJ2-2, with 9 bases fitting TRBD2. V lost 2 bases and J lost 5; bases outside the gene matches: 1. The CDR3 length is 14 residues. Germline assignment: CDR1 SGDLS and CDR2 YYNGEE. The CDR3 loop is CASSVTSGTGELFF. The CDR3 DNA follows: TGTGCCAGCAGCGTTACTAGCGGGACCGGGGAGCTGTTTTTT.

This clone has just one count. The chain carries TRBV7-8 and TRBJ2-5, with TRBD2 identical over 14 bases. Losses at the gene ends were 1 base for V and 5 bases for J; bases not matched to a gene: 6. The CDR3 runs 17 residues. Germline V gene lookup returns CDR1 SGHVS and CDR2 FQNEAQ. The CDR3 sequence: CASSLGLAGGLGETQYF. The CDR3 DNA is TGTGCCAGCAGCTTAGGACTAGCGGGGGGGCTAGGGGAGACCCAGTACTTC.

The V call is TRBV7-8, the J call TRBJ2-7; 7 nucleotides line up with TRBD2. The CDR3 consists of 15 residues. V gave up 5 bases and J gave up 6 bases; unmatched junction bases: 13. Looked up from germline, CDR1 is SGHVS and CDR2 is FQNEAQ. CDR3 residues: CASSISGTTFGEQYF. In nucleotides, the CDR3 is TGTGCCAGCAGCATCTCCGGGACTACCTTTGGCGAGCAGTACTTC.

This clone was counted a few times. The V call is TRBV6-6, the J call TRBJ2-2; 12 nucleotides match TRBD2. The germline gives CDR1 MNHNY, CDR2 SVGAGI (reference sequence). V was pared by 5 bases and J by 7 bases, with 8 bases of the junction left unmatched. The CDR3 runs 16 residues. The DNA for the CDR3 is TGTGCCAGCAGTCCGACTAGCGGGGGTCTCTTCGGGGAGCTGTTTTTT. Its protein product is CASSPTSGGLFGELFF.

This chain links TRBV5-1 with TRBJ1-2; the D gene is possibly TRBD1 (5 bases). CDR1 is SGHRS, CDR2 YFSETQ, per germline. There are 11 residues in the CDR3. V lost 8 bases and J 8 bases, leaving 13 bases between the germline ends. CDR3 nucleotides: TGCGCCAGTGTCGGGGCGCGGGGCTACACCTTC. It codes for CASVGARGYTF.

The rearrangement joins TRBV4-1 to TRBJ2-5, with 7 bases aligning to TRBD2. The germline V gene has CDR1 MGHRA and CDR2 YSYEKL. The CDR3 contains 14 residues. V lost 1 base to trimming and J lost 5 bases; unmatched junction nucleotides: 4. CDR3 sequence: CASSQGHGRETQYF. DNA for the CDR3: TGCGCCAGCAGCCAAGGACACGGGAGGGAGACCCAGTACTTC.

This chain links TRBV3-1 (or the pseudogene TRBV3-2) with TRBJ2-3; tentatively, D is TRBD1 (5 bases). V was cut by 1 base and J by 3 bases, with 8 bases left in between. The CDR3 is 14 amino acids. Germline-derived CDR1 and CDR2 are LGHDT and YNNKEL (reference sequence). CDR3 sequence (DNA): TGTGCCAGCAGCCAAGTAAGGGGAACAGATACGCAGTATTTT. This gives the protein CASSQVRGTDTQYF.

CDR3 region: CATSDPTSTHEQFF. The CDR3 coding sequence is TGTGCCACCAGTGATCCAACTAGCACCCATGAGCAGTTCTTC. The chain couples TRBV24-1 to TRBJ2-1; a possible D gene is TRBD2 (6 bases). The CDR3 is 14 amino acids. From germline, CDR1 is KGHDR and CDR2 SFDVKD. The V end lost 3 bases, the J end lost 8 bases, and 13 bases lay between the germline ends.

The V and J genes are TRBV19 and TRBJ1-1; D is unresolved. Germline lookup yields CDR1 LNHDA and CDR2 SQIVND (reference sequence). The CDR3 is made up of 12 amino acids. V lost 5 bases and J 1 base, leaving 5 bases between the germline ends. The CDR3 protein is CASSPRNTEAFF. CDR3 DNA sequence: TGTGCCAGTAGTCCCAGGAACACTGAAGCTTTCTTT.

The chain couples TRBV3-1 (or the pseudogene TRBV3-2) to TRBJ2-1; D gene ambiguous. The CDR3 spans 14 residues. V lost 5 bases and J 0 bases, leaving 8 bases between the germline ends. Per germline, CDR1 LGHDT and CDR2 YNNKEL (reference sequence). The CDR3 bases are TGTGCCAGCAGCGGACGGAACTCCTACAATGAGCAGTTCTTC. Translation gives CASSGRNSYNEQFF.

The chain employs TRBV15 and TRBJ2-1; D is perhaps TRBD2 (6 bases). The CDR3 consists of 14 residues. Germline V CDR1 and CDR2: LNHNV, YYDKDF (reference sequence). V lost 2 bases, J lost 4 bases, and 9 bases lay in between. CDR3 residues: CATSRSGRYNEQFF. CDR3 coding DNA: TGTGCCACCAGCAGATCTGGGAGGTACAATGAGCAGTTCTTC.

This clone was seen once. Here the CDR3 reads CASSLDGLAGGTQFF. The CDR3 DNA reads as TGTGCCAGCAGCTTAGACGGACTAGCGGGGGGAACGCAGTTCTTC. The rearrangement joins TRBV11-3 to TRBJ2-1; 14 bases fit TRBD2. In germline, CDR1 is SGHNT, CDR2 YENEEA. This CDR3 contains 15 residues. Trimming at V came to 0 bases and at J to 12 bases, leaving 4 bases not matched to a gene.

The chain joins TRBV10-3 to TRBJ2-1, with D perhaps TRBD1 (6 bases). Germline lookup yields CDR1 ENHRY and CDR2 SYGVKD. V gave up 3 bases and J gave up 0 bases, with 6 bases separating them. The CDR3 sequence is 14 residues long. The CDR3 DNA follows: TGTGCCATCAGTGAAGGGGGCTCCTACAATGAGCAGTTCTTC. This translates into CAISEGGSYNEQFF.

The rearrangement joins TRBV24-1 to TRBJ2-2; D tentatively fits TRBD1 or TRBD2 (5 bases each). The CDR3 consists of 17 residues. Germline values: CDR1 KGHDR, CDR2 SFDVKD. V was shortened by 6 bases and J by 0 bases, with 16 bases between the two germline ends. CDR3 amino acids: CATSSPPGTANTGELFF. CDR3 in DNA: TGTGCCACCAGTTCCCCCCCGGGGACCGCGAACACCGGGGAGCTGTTTTTT.

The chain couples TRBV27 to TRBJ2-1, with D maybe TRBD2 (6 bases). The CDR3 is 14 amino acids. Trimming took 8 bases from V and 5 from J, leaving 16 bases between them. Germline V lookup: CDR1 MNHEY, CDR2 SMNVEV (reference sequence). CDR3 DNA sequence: TGTGCCAGCGCCGGACTATTCGGGAACAATGAGCAGTTCTTC. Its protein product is CASAGLFGNNEQFF.